The rows below give T cell receptor beta chains drawn from one sample of a study of T-cell reconstitution after alpha-beta-depleted transplantation in children. TCRdb analysed the PCR reads with MiXCR anew, one entry per CDR3 protein. In the table there are about 470,000 distinct CDR3 sequences, 43% of which are singletons. The sample here was PBMCs, taken before TCRalphabeta/CD19-depleted stem cell transplant. The receptors originated from a girl aged 2-9 years with aplastic anemia, due to receive a stem cell transplant. Both conserved end residues are part of each CDR3. The order of the fields is J gene, V gene, D gene, clone size, CDR3 DNA, CDR3 protein. The D gene is left open where the match is weak. Size tells how often a clone was seen (once, few, many) or the class of an expanded clone, and some rows leave it out.

TRBJ1-6 | TRBV5-5 | TRBD1 | . | TGTGCCGGCAGCTTCGGGACAGGGCGAGATTCACCCCTCCACTTT | CAGSFGTGRDSPLHF
TRBJ2-6 | TRBV20-1 | . | . | TGCAGTGCTAGAGGTCAATGGGGACGTCTCCTGACTTTC | CSARGQWGRLLTF
TRBJ2-5 | TRBV20-1 | TRBD1 | many | TGCAGTGCTAGACATCAGGGGGCGTTTCAAGAGACCCAGTACTTC | CSARHQGAFQETQYF
TRBJ1-5 | TRBV7-2 | TRBD1 | many | TGTGCCAGCAGCGACCGGGACAGGGGAAGCAATCAGCCCCAGCATTTT | CASSDRDRGSNQPQHF
TRBJ2-1 | TRBV5-1 | . | . | TGCGCCAGCAGCTTGGAGTTGGGAGCCTACAATGAGCAGTTCTTC | CASSLELGAYNEQFF
TRBJ2-1 | TRBV5-1 | TRBD2 | . | TGCGCCAGCAGCTCTGGAGGGAGCGGGAGGGCCCTGGGTGAGCAGTTCTTC | CASSSGGSGRALGEQFF
TRBJ2-7 | TRBV3-1 | . | . | TGTGCCAGCAGCCAAGATCTAGCGAGTTACGAGCAGTACTTC | CASSQDLASYEQYF
TRBJ1-1 | TRBV5-5 | TRBD1 | . | TGTGCCAGCAGCGCCGGACAGGGGAGCACTGAAGCTTTCTTT | CASSAGQGSTEAFF
TRBJ2-5 | TRBV29-1 | TRBD1 | many | TGCAGCGTTGTATATATGGACAGGGGGCAGGAGACCCAGTACTTC | CSVVYMDRGQETQYF
TRBJ1-2 | TRBV27 | . | many | TGTGCCAGCAGGATGGCATATGGGTTCTATGGCTACACCTTC | CASRMAYGFYGYTF